This TCR beta chain came from a study of OX40 agonist ivuxolimab in advanced cancers. At the level of the study: Cancers in dose escalation were hepatocellular, melanoma, renal cell and head and neck. One hepatocellular carcinoma and two cutaneous melanoma patients partially responded.

Assay: immunoSEQ multiplex PCR; the TCRdb copy retains only in-frame clones and omits some. The top ten hold less than 3.5% of the sample, which has 61,000 or so clones, less than 90% seen once. The sample consisted of CD4+ or CD8+ T cells sorted from blood, taken in a trial of the OX40 agonist ivuxolimab. The sequence was obtained from an adult with an advanced solid tumor such as melanoma, head and neck, liver or kidney cancer.

DNA for the CDR3: TGTGCCAGCATCCCCCCTGGTACAGATACGCAGTATTTT. Amino acid sequence: CASIPPGTDTQYF. This sequence joins TRBV2 and TRBJ2-3; D not resolved. V was trimmed by 7 bases and J by 3 bases, leaving 11 bases between them. The CDR3 has 13 amino acids. Germline CDR1 SNHLY, CDR2 FYNNEI.